This passage covers 22 T cell receptor beta chains from one sample sequenced in a study of technical replicates of blood from a few donors. Produced via immunoSEQ multiplex PCR; TCRdb's table is partial and in-frame only. The sample has 74,000 or so clones, 85% to 95% seen once; the top ten hold 0.35% to 0.45%. The source material was T cells isolated from PBMCs. All receptors derive from a human donor in good health.

Only a few counts were recorded for this clone. The chain joins TRBV19 to TRBJ2-7; 10 nucleotides align to TRBD1. V trimming: 5 bases; J trimming: 4 bases; junction bases outside the gene matches: 5. Germline lookup yields CDR1 LNHDA and CDR2 SQIVND (reference sequence). The CDR3 length is 14 residues. CDR3 sequence (DNA): TGTGCCAGTAGTCCCGGGACAGGGGCGTACGAGCAGTACTTC. Its protein product is CASSPGTGAYEQYF.

This chain links TRBV7-3 with TRBJ2-1; 7 nucleotides align to TRBD2. This CDR3 contains 14 residues. The germline gives CDR1 SGHTA, CDR2 FQGTGA. The V and J ends lost 1 base and 8 bases, in that order; junction bases with no gene match: 5. CDR3 sequence reads: CASSLRAGAHEQFF. The CDR3 DNA reads as TGTGCCAGCAGCTTAAGGGCGGGAGCGCATGAGCAGTTCTTC.

The chain carries TRBV11-2 and TRBJ2-5; 9 positions match TRBD1. J lost 5 bases, V lost 1 base, and 11 bases had no gene match. Germline V gives CDR1 SGHAT, CDR2 FQNNGV. The CDR3 covers 17 residues. The CDR3 sequence: CASSLGPGQGIRETQYF. The CDR3 DNA reads as TGTGCCAGCAGCTTAGGACCGGGACAGGGTATCCGGGAGACCCAGTACTTC. The variable domain in full, with the rest retrieved from reference TRBV11-2 and TRBJ2-5, is EAGVAQSPRYKIIEKRQSVAFWCNPISGHATLYWYQQILGQGPKLLIQFQNNGVVDDSQLPKDRFSAERLKGVDSTLKIQPAKLEDSAVYLCASSLGPGQGIRETQYFGPGTRLLVL.

The rearrangement uses TRBV7-9 and TRBJ2-7; 11 bases map to TRBD2. V was clipped by 8 bases and J by 2 bases; unmatched bases: 2. This CDR3 comprises 13 residues. From germline, CDR1 is SEHNR and CDR2 FQNEAQ (reference sequence). The CDR3 DNA reads TGTGCCAGCGGACTAGCGGGCGCCTACGAGCAGTACTTC. Translated, it gives CASGLAGAYEQYF.

The chain is built from TRBV5-1 and TRBJ2-7, with a possible D match to TRBD2 (6 bases). V was cut by 0 bases and J by 5 bases, with 21 bases left in between. Germline V gives CDR1 SGHRS, CDR2 YFSETQ. The CDR3 consists of 17 residues. The CDR3 reads CASSLVGSEGRWNEQYF. The CDR3 DNA reads TGCGCCAGCAGCTTGGTTGGCTCGGAGGGCCGGTGGAACGAGCAGTACTTC.

This clone is a singleton in its sample. The rearrangement links TRBV7-2 to TRBJ2-3; D not resolved. Looked up from germline, CDR1 is SGHTA and CDR2 is FQGNSA. The CDR3 contains 12 residues. V was pared by 6 bases and J by 3 bases, with 7 bases between. CDR3: CASRWRTDTQYF. The CDR3 bases are TGTGCCAGCAGGTGGCGGACAGATACGCAGTATTTT.

The rearrangement joins TRBV5-4 to TRBJ2-1; TRBD2 aligns across 13 bases. Germline assignment: CDR1 SGHNT and CDR2 YYREEE (reference sequence). The CDR3 consists of 19 residues. The V segment lost 1 base and the J segment 8 bases; nucleotides outside the gene matches: 15. The CDR3, as DNA: TGTGCCAGCAGCTTGAGTCCCCTGTTACTAGCGGGAGGGCCGGATGAGCAGTTCTTC. This gives the protein CASSLSPLLLAGGPDEQFF.

This clone has a single count. V and J are TRBV7-8 and TRBJ1-4; 7 positions agree with TRBD1. After removal of 5 bases from V and 4 bases from J, the junction contained 7 bases not matched to a gene. The CDR3 runs to 15 residues. Germline CDR1 and CDR2: SGHVS and FQNEAQ. The CDR3 protein is CASSPLGGINEKLFF. CDR3 DNA: TGTGCCAGCAGCCCTCTAGGGGGCATTAATGAAAAACTGTTTTTT.

This rearrangement joins TRBV4-1 to TRBJ2-5; possibly TRBD2 for D (6 bases). Looked up from germline, CDR1 is MGHRA and CDR2 is YSYEKL. Trimming removed 1 base at V and 2 bases at J, with 11 bases between. The CDR3 length is 15 residues. The CDR3 coding sequence is TGCGCCAGCAGCCAAGTTGCGGGAAGGCAAGAGACCCAGTACTTC. As protein: CASSQVAGRQETQYF.

The sample holds one count of this clone. This rearrangement joins TRBV5-1 to TRBJ2-2, with 7 bases lining up with TRBD2. This CDR3 is built from 16 residues. The trim removed 4 bases at V and 3 bases at J, leaving 9 bases unmatched. The germline V gene encodes CDR1 SGHRS and CDR2 YFSETQ. CDR3 region: CASSPPSGIYTGELFF. As DNA, the CDR3 is TGCGCCAGCAGCCCTCCCAGCGGGATCTACACCGGGGAGCTGTTTTTT.

The chain uses TRBV7-7 and TRBJ2-5; 7 bases line up with TRBD1. Germline V gives CDR1 SSHAT, CDR2 FNYEAQ (reference sequence). CDR3 length equals 15 residues. The ends lost 5 bases at V and 5 bases at J; junction bases unmatched: 11. DNA of the CDR3: TGTGCCAGCAGCCTAGGGGGCACACGGGTGGAGACCCAGTACTTC. Its translation: CASSLGGTRVETQYF. Full variable domain (remainder filled in from reference TRBV7-7 and TRBJ2-5): GAGVSQSPRYKVTKRGQDVTLRCDPISSHATLYWYQQALGQGPEFLTYFNYEAQPDKSGLPSDRFSAERPEGSISTLTIQRTEQRDSAMYRCASSLGGTRVETQYFGPGTRLLVL.

The chain combines TRBV30 with TRBJ2-3, with 13 bases fitting TRBD2. The CDR3 runs 17 residues. Unmatched junction bases numbered 8, after V lost 2 bases and J lost 3 bases. Germline V gene data show CDR1 as GTSNPN and CDR2 as SVGIG (reference sequence). In DNA, the CDR3 is TGTGCCTGGAGTCGAACCCGGACTAGCGGGAGAACAGATACGCAGTATTTT. Translated, it gives CAWSRTRTSGRTDTQYF.

The genes are TRBV30 and TRBJ2-7; 8 bases align to TRBD2. Per germline, CDR1 GTSNPN and CDR2 SVGIG (reference sequence). The trim removed 2 bases at V and 6 bases at J, leaving 9 bases unmatched. The CDR3 runs 14 residues. The CDR3 nucleotides are TGTGCCTGGAGTTTAGGACTAGCTCGAACCGAGCAGTACTTC. This translates into CAWSLGLARTEQYF.

The chain has TRBV5-4 and TRBJ1-2; D gene uncertain. The CDR3 is 12 amino acids. V was trimmed by 0 bases and J by 7 bases, leaving 7 bases between them. Germline values: CDR1 SGHNT, CDR2 YYREEE (reference sequence). The DNA of the CDR3 is TGTGCCAGCAGCTTGGGCTGGGCTGGCTACACCTTC. This encodes CASSLGWAGYTF. The whole variable domain, remainder taken from reference TRBV5-4 and TRBJ1-2, is ETGVTQSPTHLIKTRGQQVTLRCSSQSGHNTVSWYQQALGQGPQFIFQYYREEENGRGNFPPRFSGLQFPNYSSELNVNALELDDSALYLCASSLGWAGYTFGSGTRLTVV.

V and J are TRBV4-2 and TRBJ2-3; 10 bases map to TRBD2. After removal of 2 bases from V and 3 bases from J, the junction contained 14 bases not matched to a gene. The germline gives CDR1 LGHNA, CDR2 YNFKEQ. The CDR3 length is 19 residues. The CDR3, as DNA: TGTGCCAGCAGCCAAAAGGGCCTAGCGGGAGTATTTCAGACAGATACGCAGTATTTT. Translating gives CASSQKGLAGVFQTDTQYF.

The V gene is TRBV10-3, the J gene TRBJ1-2; TRBD1 aligns across 9 bases. The CDR3 is made up of 13 amino acids. CDR1 is ENHRY, CDR2 SYGVKD, per germline. The J segment lost 6 bases and the V segment lost 9 bases, leaving 8 bases of the junction unmatched. For the CDR3, the DNA is TGTGCCATAGGGACAGGGAGTAGGGATGGCTACACCTTC. It yields the protein CAIGTGSRDGYTF.

The CDR3 DNA sequence: TGTGCCAGCAGTCAACTAGCGGGTGGCACCAATGAGCAGTTCTTC. It codes for CASSQLAGGTNEQFF. The chain joins TRBV7-2 to TRBJ2-1, with 9 bases that match TRBD2. This CDR3 region has 15 residues. In germline, CDR1 is SGHTA, CDR2 FQGNSA. Germline trimming cut 6 bases from V and 6 bases from J; bases unmatched to any gene: 9. Based on the CDR3 plus reference TRBV7-2 and TRBJ2-1, the full variable domain is GAGVSQSPSNKVTEKGKDVELRCDPISGHTALYWYRQSLGQGLEFLIYFQGNSAPDKSGLPSDRFSAERTGGSVSTLTIQRTQQEDSAVYLCASSQLAGGTNEQFFGPGTRLTVL.

V gene TRBV19 combines with J gene TRBJ1-4; 10 nucleotides align to TRBD1. In germline, CDR1 is LNHDA, CDR2 SQIVND (reference sequence). V lost 4 bases to trimming and J lost 7 bases; unmatched junction nucleotides: 3. CDR3 length: 14 residues. DNA of the CDR3: TGTGCCAGTAGTACGACAGGGGGCTTTGAAAAACTGTTTTTT. It translates to CASSTTGGFEKLFF. Full variable domain (rest looked up from reference TRBV19 and TRBJ1-4): DGGITQSPKYLFRKEGQNVTLSCEQNLNHDAMYWYRQDPGQGLRLIYYSQIVNDFQKGDIAEGYSVSREKKESFPLTVTSAQKNPTAFYLCASSTTGGFEKLFFGSGTQLSVL.

This chain connects TRBV25-1 to TRBJ1-2, with no clear D. V lost 6 bases to trimming and J lost 4 bases, with 9 bases between them. Germline assignment: CDR1 MGHDK and CDR2 SYGVNS. This CDR3 is 12 amino acids long. The CDR3, as DNA: TGTGCCAGCAGCCAGGAGGGCTATGGCTACACCTTC. Amino acid sequence: CASSQEGYGYTF.

The chain links TRBV30 to TRBJ1-2, with D perhaps TRBD1 (6 bases). V was clipped by 3 bases and J by 0 bases, with 14 bases between them. Germline V gives CDR1 GTSNPN, CDR2 SVGIG (reference sequence). The CDR3 runs to 15 residues. The DNA for the CDR3 is TGTGCCTGGAGGACCGACAGGCTACCTAACTATGGCTACACCTTC. It encodes CAWRTDRLPNYGYTF. The full variable domain, rest sourced from reference TRBV30 and TRBJ1-2, is SQTIHQWPATLVQPVGSPLSLECTVEGTSNPNLYWYRQAAGRGLQLLFYSVGIGQISSEVPQNLSASRPQDRQFILSSKKLLLSDSGFYLCAWRTDRLPNYGYTFGSGTRLTVV.

This sequence joins TRBV19 and TRBJ1-5; no definite D call. The CDR3 covers 12 residues. CDR1 is LNHDA, CDR2 SQIVND, per germline (reference sequence). V lost 2 bases to trimming and J lost 7 bases, with 6 bases between them. The chain's CDR3 is CASSIPRQPQHF. DNA of the CDR3: TGTGCCAGTAGTATACCTCGGCAGCCCCAGCATTTT. The whole variable domain, remainder taken from reference TRBV19 and TRBJ1-5, is DGGITQSPKYLFRKEGQNVTLSCEQNLNHDAMYWYRQDPGQGLRLIYYSQIVNDFQKGDIAEGYSVSREKKESFPLTVTSAQKNPTAFYLCASSIPRQPQHFGDGTRLSIL.

This clone is a singleton in its sample. The chain recombines TRBV13 with TRBJ2-3; the D is unclear. The germline gives CDR1 PRHDT, CDR2 FYEKMQ (reference sequence). This CDR3 has 12 amino acids. The V end was cut by 2 bases, the J end by 3 bases, with 3 bases between. The CDR3 coding sequence is TGTGCCAGCAGCTTAATAACAGATACGCAGTATTTT. It is translated as CASSLITDTQYF.